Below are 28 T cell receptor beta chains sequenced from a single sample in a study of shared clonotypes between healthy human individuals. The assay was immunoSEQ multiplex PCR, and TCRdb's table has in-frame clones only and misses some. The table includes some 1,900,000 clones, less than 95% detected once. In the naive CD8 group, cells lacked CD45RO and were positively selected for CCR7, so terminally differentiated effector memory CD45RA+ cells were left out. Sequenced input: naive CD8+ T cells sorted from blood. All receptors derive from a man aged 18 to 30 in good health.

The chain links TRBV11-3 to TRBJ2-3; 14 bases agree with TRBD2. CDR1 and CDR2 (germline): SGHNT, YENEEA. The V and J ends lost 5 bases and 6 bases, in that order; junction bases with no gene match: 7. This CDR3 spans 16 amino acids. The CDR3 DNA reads TGTGCCAGCAGCGAGGGACTAGCGGGAGTAGGCGATACGCAGTATTTT. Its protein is CASSEGLAGVGDTQYF.

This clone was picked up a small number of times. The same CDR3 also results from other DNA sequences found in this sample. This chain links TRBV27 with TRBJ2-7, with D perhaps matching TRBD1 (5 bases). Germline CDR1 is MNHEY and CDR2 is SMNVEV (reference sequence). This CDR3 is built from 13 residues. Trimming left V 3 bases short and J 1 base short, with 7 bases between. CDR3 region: CASSLQGSYEQYF. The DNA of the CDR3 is TGTGCCAGCAGTTTGCAGGGATCCTACGAGCAGTACTTC.

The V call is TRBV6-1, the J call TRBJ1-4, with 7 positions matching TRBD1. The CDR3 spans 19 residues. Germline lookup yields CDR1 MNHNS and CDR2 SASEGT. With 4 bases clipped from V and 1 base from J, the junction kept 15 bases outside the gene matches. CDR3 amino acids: CASSAEPGLRGETNEKLFF. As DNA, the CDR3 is TGTGCCAGCAGTGCGGAACCGGGCCTCAGGGGGGAAACTAATGAAAAACTGTTTTTT.

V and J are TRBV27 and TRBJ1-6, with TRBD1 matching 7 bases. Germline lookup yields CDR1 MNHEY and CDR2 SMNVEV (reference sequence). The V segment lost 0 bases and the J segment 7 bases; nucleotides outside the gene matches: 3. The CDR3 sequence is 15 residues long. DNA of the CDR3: TGTGCCAGCAGTTTATCGACAGGGCGGAATTCACCCCTCCACTTT. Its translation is CASSLSTGRNSPLHF.

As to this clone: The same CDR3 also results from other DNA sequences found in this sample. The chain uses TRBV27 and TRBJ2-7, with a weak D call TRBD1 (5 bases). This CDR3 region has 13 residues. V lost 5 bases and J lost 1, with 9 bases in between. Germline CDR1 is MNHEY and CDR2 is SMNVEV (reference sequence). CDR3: CASSLQGSYEQYF. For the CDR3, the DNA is TGTGCCAGCAGTCTCCAGGGATCCTACGAGCAGTACTTC.

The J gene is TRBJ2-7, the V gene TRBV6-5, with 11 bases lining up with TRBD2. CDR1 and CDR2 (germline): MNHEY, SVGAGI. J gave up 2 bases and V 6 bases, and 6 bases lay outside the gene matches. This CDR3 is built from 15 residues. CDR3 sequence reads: CASRETSGNTYEQYF. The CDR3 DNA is TGTGCCAGCAGAGAGACTAGCGGGAATACCTACGAGCAGTACTTC.

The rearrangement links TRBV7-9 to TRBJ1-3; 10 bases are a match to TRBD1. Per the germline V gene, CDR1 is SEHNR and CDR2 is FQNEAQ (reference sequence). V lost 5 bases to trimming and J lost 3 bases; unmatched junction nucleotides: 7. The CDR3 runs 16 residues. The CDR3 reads CASSTRQGANGNTIYF. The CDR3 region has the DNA TGTGCCAGCAGCACTCGACAGGGGGCGAATGGAAACACCATATATTTT.

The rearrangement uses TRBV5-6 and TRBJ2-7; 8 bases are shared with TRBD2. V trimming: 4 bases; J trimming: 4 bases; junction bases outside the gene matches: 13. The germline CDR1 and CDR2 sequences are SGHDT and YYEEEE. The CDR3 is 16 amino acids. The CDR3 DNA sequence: TGTGCCAGCAGCCATCAAAGCGGGGGCCCTTTTTACGAGCAGTACTTC. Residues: CASSHQSGGPFYEQYF.

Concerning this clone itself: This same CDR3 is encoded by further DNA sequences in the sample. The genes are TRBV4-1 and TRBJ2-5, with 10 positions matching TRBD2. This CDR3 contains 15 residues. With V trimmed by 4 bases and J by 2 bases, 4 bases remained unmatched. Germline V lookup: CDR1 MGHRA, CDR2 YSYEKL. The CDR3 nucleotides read TGCGCCAGCAGCCCCTTAGCGGGGGGACAAGAGACCCAGTACTTC. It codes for CASSPLAGGQETQYF.

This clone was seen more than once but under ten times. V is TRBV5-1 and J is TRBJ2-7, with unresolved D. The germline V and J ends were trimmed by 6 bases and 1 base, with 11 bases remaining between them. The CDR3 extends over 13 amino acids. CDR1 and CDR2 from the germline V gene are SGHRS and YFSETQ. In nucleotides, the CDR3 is TGCGCCAGCACGGAGACTGATTCCTACGAGCAGTACTTC. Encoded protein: CASTETDSYEQYF.

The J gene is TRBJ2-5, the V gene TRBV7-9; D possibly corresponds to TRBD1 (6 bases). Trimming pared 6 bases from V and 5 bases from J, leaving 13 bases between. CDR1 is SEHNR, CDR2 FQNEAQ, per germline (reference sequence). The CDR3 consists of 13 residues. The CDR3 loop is CASSSGVGETQYF. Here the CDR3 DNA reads TGTGCCAGCAGTTCAGGGGTGGGGGAGACCCAGTACTTC.

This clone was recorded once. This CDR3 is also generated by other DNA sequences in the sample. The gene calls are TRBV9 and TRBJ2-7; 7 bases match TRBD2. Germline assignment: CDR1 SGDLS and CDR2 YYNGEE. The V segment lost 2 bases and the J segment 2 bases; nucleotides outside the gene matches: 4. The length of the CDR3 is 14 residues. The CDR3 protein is CASSVGGGTYEQYF. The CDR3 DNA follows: TGTGCCAGCAGCGTGGGGGGAGGGACCTACGAGCAGTACTTC.

The CDR3 sequence is CASSFTASSEQYF. The CDR3 bases are TGTGCCAGCAGTTTTACGGCCAGCAGCGAGCAGTACTTC. This chain links TRBV28 with TRBJ2-7; D is unresolved. Germline V gene data show CDR1 as MDHEN and CDR2 as SYDVKM. This CDR3 is built from 13 residues. Trimming took 3 bases from V and 6 from J, leaving 12 bases between them.

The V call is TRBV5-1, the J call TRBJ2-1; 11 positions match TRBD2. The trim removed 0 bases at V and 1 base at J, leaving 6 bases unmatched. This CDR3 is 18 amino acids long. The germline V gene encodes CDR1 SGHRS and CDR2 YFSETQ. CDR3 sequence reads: CASSLVAGGYNSYNEQFF. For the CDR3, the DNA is TGCGCCAGCAGCTTGGTAGCGGGAGGGTACAATTCCTACAATGAGCAGTTCTTC.

The CDR3 bases are TGTGCCAGCAGCTTAGCGAGACTAGCGGGGGGTACCTCCAACTCCTACGAGCAGTACTTC. Its protein is CASSLARLAGGTSNSYEQYF. V usage is TRBV7-2 and J usage is TRBJ2-7; 13 nucleotides align to TRBD2. Germline CDR1 is SGHTA and CDR2 is FQGNSA. The CDR3 has 20 amino acids. The J segment lost 0 bases and the V segment lost 0 bases, leaving 11 bases of the junction unmatched. The full variable domain, with the rest looked up from reference TRBV7-2 and TRBJ2-7, is GAGVSQSPSNKVTEKGKDVELRCDPISGHTALYWYRQSLGQGLEFLIYFQGNSAPDKSGLPSDRFSAERTGGSVSTLTIQRTQQEDSAVYLCASSLARLAGGTSNSYEQYFGPGTRLTVT.

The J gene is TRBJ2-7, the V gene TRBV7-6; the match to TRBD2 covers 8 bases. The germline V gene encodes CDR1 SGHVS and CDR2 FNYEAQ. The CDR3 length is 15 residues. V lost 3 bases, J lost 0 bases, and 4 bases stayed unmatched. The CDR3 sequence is CASSFRGGSSYEQYF. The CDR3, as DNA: TGTGCCAGCAGCTTTCGGGGGGGTAGCTCCTACGAGCAGTACTTC.

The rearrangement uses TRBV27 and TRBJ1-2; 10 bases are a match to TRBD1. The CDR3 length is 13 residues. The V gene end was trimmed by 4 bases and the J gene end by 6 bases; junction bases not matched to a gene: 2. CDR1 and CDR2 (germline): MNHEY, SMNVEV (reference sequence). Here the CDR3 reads CASSYDRGHGYTF. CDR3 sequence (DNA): TGTGCCAGCAGTTACGACAGGGGGCATGGCTACACCTTC.

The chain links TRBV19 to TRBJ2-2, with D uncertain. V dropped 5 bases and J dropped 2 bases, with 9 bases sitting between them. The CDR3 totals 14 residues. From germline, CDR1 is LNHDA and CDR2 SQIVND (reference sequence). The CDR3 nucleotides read TGTGCCAGTAGTGACTTCATAAACACCGGGGAGCTGTTTTTT. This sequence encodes CASSDFINTGELFF.

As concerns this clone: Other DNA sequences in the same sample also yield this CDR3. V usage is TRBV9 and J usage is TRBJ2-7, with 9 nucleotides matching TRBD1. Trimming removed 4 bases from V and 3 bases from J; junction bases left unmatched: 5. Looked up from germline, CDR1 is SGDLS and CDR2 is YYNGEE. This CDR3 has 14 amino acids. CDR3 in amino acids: CASSLGTGSYEQYF. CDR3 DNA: TGTGCCAGCAGCCTGGGGACAGGGAGCTACGAGCAGTACTTC. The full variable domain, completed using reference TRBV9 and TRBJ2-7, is DSGVTQTPKHLITATGQRVTLRCSPRSGDLSVYWYQQSLDQGLQFLIQYYNGEERAKGNILERFSAQQFPDLHSELNLSSLELGDSALYFCASSLGTGSYEQYFGPGTRLTVT.

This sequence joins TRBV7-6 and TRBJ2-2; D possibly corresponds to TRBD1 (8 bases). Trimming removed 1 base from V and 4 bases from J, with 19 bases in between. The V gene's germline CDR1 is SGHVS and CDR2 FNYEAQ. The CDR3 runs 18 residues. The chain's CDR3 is CASSLDGQGGEGTGELFF. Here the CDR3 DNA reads TGTGCCAGCAGCTTAGATGGACAGGGAGGGGAAGGCACCGGGGAGCTGTTTTTT.

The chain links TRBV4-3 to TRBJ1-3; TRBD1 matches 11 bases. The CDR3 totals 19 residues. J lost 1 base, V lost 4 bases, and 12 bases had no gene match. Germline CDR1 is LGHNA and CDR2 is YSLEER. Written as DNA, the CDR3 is TGCGCCAGCAGCCTTTTACCCCTCGGACAGGGGGCTTCTGGAAACACCATATATTTT. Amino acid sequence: CASSLLPLGQGASGNTIYF.

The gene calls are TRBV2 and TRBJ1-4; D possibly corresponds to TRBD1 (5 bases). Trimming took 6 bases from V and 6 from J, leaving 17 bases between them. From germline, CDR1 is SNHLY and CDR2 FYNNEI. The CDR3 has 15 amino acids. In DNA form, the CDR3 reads TGTGCCAGCAGGCCTTTTCAGGGTTTGGATGAAAAACTGTTTTTT. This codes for CASRPFQGLDEKLFF.

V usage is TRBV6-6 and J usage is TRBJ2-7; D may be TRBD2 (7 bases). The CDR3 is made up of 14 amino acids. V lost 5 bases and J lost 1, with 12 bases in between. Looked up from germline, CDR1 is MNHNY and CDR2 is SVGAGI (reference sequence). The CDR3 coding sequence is TGTGCCAGCAGTATAGGGGGGGCGTCCTACGAGCAGTACTTC. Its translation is CASSIGGASYEQYF.

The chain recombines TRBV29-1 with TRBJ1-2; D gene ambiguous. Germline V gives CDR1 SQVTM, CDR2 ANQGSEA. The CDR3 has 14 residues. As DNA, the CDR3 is TGCAGGTCCCACCGGCAGGAGACTAACTATGGCTACACCTTC. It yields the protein CRSHRQETNYGYTF. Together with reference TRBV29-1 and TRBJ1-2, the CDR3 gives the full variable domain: SAVISQKPSRDICQRGTSLTIQCQVDSQVTMMFWYRQQPGQSLTLIATANQGSEATYESGFVIDKFPISRPNLTFSTLTVSNMSPEDSSIYLCRSHRQETNYGYTFGSGTRLTVV.

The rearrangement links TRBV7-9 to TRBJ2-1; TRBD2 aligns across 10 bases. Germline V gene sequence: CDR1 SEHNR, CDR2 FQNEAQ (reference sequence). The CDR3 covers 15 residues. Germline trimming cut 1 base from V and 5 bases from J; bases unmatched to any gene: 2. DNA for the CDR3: TGTGCCAGCAGCTTAGATGGGACTAGCGACAATGAGCAGTTCTTC. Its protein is CASSLDGTSDNEQFF.

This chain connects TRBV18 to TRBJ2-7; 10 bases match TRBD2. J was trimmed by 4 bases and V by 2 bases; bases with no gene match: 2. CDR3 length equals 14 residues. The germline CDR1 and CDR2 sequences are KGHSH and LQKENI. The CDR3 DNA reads TGTGCCAGCTCACCAGAGCGGGAGGGTTACGAGCAGTACTTC. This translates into CASSPEREGYEQYF. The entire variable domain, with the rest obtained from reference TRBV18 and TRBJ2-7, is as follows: NAGVMQNPRHLVRRRGQEARLRCSPMKGHSHVYWYRQLPEEGLKFMVYLQKENIIDESGMPKERFSAEFPKEGPSILRIQQVVRGDSAAYFCASSPEREGYEQYFGPGTRLTVT.

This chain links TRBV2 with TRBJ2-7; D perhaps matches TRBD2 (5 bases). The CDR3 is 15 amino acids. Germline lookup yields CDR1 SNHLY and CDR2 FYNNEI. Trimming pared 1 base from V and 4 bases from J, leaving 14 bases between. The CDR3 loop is CASSEEVNSVYEQYF. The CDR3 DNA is TGTGCCAGCAGTGAAGAAGTAAATAGCGTGTACGAGCAGTACTTC.

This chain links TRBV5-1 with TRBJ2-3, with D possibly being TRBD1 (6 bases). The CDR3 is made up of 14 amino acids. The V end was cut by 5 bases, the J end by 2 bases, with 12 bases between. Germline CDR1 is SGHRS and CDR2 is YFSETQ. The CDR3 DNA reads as TGCGCCAGCAGGTCGGGACACCACACAGATACGCAGTATTTT. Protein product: CASRSGHHTDTQYF.